This is a list of T cell receptor beta chains from one sample in a study of blood T cell repertoires in COVID-19. Clones were read by immunoSEQ multiplex PCR, and TCRdb kept only the in-frame ones, dropping some. The sample lists under 150,000 clones; roughly 88% were seen once. Sequencing used peripheral blood. These receptors originate from a woman aged 60-75 years with COVID-19, enrolled during active disease. The CDR3 runs from the conserved cysteine through the conserved F or W. A D gene is named only where the DNA matches it firmly. Expanded clones get a size class; other rows say once, few or many, or leave the size out.

v_gene	abundance	d_gene	j_gene	CDR3aa	CDR3nt
TRBV19	.	.	TRBJ1-5	CATSMVWHQPQHF	TGTGCCACTTCCATGGTATGGCATCAGCCCCAGCATTTT
TRBV6-6	.	.	TRBJ1-4	CASQGGGNEKLFF	TGTGCCAGCCAGGGAGGGGGTAATGAAAAACTGTTTTTT
TRBV6-2/TRBV6-3	.	TRBD1	TRBJ1-2	CASRPWTGPSYGYTF	TGTGCCAGCAGACCTTGGACAGGGCCGAGCTATGGCTACACCTTC
TRBV14	.	.	TRBJ2-1	CASSQGGGGDYNEQFF	TGTGCCAGCAGCCAAGGGGGAGGCGGGGACTACAATGAGCAGTTCTTC
TRBV24-1	.	.	TRBJ2-3	CATSDPGTDTQYF	TGTGCCACCAGTGACCCGGGGACAGATACGCAGTATTTT
TRBV11-2	few	.	TRBJ1-6	CASSLQVFSYNSPLHF	TGTGCCAGCAGCTTACAGGTTTTCTCCTATAATTCACCCCTCCACTTT
TRBV6-5	.	TRBD1	TRBJ2-7	CASSYSGQGYEQYF	TGTGCCAGCAGTTATTCGGGACAGGGATACGAGCAGTACTTC
TRBV18	once	.	TRBJ1-2	CASSPVTHRENYGYTF	TGTGCCAGCTCACCAGTCACCCACAGGGAGAACTATGGCTACACCTTC
TRBV27	.	TRBD1	TRBJ2-7	CASRPQRGQGYEQYF	TGTGCCAGCAGACCGCAGCGGGGACAGGGTTACGAGCAGTACTTC
TRBV7-8	few	TRBD2	TRBJ2-3	CASSLVSGGTDTQYF	TGTGCCAGCAGCTTAGTTAGCGGGGGCACAGATACGCAGTATTTT
TRBV6-2/TRBV6-3	.	.	TRBJ1-2	CASSYSLVGYTF	TGTGCCAGCAGTTACTCACTCGTGGGCTACACCTTC
TRBV14	.	.	TRBJ1-2	CASSNIQTNYGYTF	TGTGCCAGCAGCAATATACAGACTAACTATGGCTACACCTTC
TRBV9	.	TRBD1	TRBJ2-3	CASSVGDRYTDTQYF	TGTGCCAGCAGCGTAGGGGACAGATACACAGATACGCAGTATTTT
TRBV7-9	.	TRBD2	TRBJ2-1	CASSLEAGGPAAFF	TGTGCCAGCAGCTTAGAAGCGGGGGGCCCAGCAGCGTTCTTC
TRBV24-1	.	.	TRBJ2-7	CATSDLFGLRVYEQYF	TGTGCCACCAGTGATTTATTCGGACTGCGGGTTTACGAGCAGTACTTC
TRBV5-5	.	.	TRBJ1-1	CASSLGYGGLGTYTEAFF	TGTGCCAGCAGCTTGGGTTACGGGGGGCTGGGGACATACACTGAAGCTTTCTTT
TRBV18	.	.	TRBJ2-1	CASSPPQGWDEQFF	TGTGCCAGCTCACCGCCCCAGGGTTGGGATGAGCAGTTCTTC
TRBV6-6	.	TRBD1	TRBJ1-3	CASSSGGTGYGNTIYF	TGTGCCAGCAGTTCAGGAGGGACAGGGTATGGAAACACCATATATTTT